These 26 T cell receptor beta chains were sequenced from one sample in a study of human versus mouse CDR3 diversity and MHC coevolution. Some clones are missing from TCRdb's copy, which holds only in-frame ones; the method was immunoSEQ multiplex PCR. The sample lists tens of thousands of clones, just over 90% occurring once. Sequenced material: naive CD4+ T cells from blood. The subset: CD45RO-negative CD62L-positive naive CD4 T cells. These receptors all stem from a person between 25 and 70 years old in good health.

This clone was detected only once. The rearrangement uses TRBV2 and TRBJ2-1; 7 bases agree with TRBD1. The CDR3 is 15 residues long. Germline CDR1 reads SNHLY; CDR2 reads FYNNEI. Trimming cost V 6 bases and J 6 bases; bases outside gene matches: 11. The chain's CDR3 is CASRETGTEGNEQFF. The CDR3 DNA reads as TGTGCCAGCAGAGAAACCGGGACAGAGGGCAATGAGCAGTTCTTC. Supplemented by reference TRBV2 and TRBJ2-1, the full variable domain reads EPEVTQTPSHQVTQMGQEVILRCVPISNHLYFYWYRQILGQKVEFLVSFYNNEISEKSEIFDDQFSVERPDGSNFTLKIRSTKLEDSAMYFCASRETGTEGNEQFFGPGTRLTVL.

The chain uses TRBV11-2 and TRBJ2-5, with 7 bases fitting TRBD1. TRBJ2-7 matches the DNA end more closely, so the J call is doubtful. Germline lookup yields CDR1 SGHAT and CDR2 FQNNGV. This CDR3 has 13 amino acids. This chain's CDR3 is CASSPRQGAEQYF. CDR3 nucleotide sequence: TGTGCCAGCAGCCCAAGACAGGGCGCCGAGCAGTACTTC.

The gene calls are TRBV7-8 and TRBJ1-6; the D is unclear. Germline V lookup: CDR1 SGHVS, CDR2 FQNEAQ. The ends were cut back, 3 bases at V and 4 bases at J, with 13 bases in the middle. The CDR3 runs to 16 residues. The CDR3 nucleotides read TGTGCCAGCAGCTTGGCGCGGAGACCTTATAATTCACCCCTCCACTTT. Translated, it gives CASSLARRPYNSPLHF.

CDR3 coding DNA: TGTGCCAGCAGCTTGTCCGGGTTTGGAAAACTGTTTTTT. Translating gives CASSLSGFGKLFF. The chain joins TRBV5-4 to TRBJ1-4; D call uncertain. Trimming pared 1 base from V and 10 bases from J, leaving 11 bases between. This CDR3 is 13 amino acids long. Germline values: CDR1 SGHNT, CDR2 YYREEE (reference sequence).

This chain joins TRBV7-2 and TRBJ1-5; 8 bases agree with TRBD1. The CDR3 runs to 16 residues. Germline V gives CDR1 SGHTA, CDR2 FQGNSA. V shed 6 bases and J 4 bases; nucleotides not matched to a gene: 11. The chain's CDR3 is CASSPAGQGWNQPQHF. CDR3 nucleotide sequence: TGTGCCAGCAGTCCCGCCGGACAGGGATGGAATCAGCCCCAGCATTTT.

This chain joins TRBV19 and TRBJ1-2, with D possibly matching TRBD1 (5 bases). V gave up 8 bases and J gave up 3 bases, with 19 bases separating them. CDR1 is LNHDA and CDR2 is SQIVND in the germline V gene (reference sequence). The CDR3 spans 15 residues. In DNA, the CDR3 is TGTGCCAGTCACGGCCTAGGGGCCGTAGACTATGGCTACACCTTC. Translated, it gives CASHGLGAVDYGYTF.

The V gene is TRBV29-1, the J gene TRBJ2-7; 7 bases fit TRBD2. CDR1 is SQVTM and CDR2 is ANQGSEA in the germline V gene. The CDR3 sequence is 16 residues long. V lost 0 bases and J lost 6; bases outside the gene matches: 14. The CDR3 DNA follows: TGCAGCGTTGAAGATCAAGCGGGACGCGGTAGGGGCGAGCAGTACTTC. Translation gives CSVEDQAGRGRGEQYF.

The chain employs TRBV11-2 and TRBJ2-3, with 8 positions matching TRBD2. With 1 base clipped from V and 6 bases from J, the junction kept 9 bases outside the gene matches. The CDR3 sequence is 16 residues long. Germline CDR1 is SGHAT and CDR2 is FQNNGV. CDR3 protein: CASSLVRAGGGDTQYF. For the CDR3, the DNA is TGTGCCAGCAGCTTAGTCCGCGCGGGGGGTGGGGATACGCAGTATTTT.

This chain links TRBV6-1 with TRBJ2-1; 9 bases are a match to TRBD1. V dropped 2 bases and J dropped 5; count of bases not matched to a gene: 7. This CDR3 contains 16 residues. CDR1 and CDR2 from the germline V gene are MNHNS and SASEGT. Written as DNA, the CDR3 is TGTGCCAGCAGTGAATTACAGGGGGCGCTTAACAATGAGCAGTTCTTC. Translating it yields CASSELQGALNNEQFF.

V is TRBV7-6 and J is TRBJ2-3, with D perhaps matching TRBD2 (6 bases). Germline CDR1 and CDR2: SGHVS and FNYEAQ. This CDR3 is built from 14 residues. The V and J ends lost 4 bases and 10 bases respectively, with 18 bases between them. In DNA, the CDR3 is TGTGCCAGCAGCTCCCGACTAGTTCGGAGTGCGCAGTATTTT. It codes for CASSSRLVRSAQYF.

In its sample, this clone was seen once. The chain uses TRBV7-9 and TRBJ2-1, with 12 positions matching TRBD2. The CDR3 has 16 amino acids. From germline, CDR1 is SEHNR and CDR2 FQNEAQ (reference sequence). J gave up 5 bases and V 1 base, and 3 bases lay outside the gene matches. This CDR3 is CASSLGLAGVHNEQFF. Here the CDR3 DNA reads TGTGCCAGCAGCTTAGGACTAGCGGGGGTCCACAATGAGCAGTTCTTC.

This chain uses TRBV9 with TRBJ2-3; 7 bases agree with TRBD2. V lost 0 bases and J lost 0; bases outside the gene matches: 4. Germline V lookup: CDR1 SGDLS, CDR2 YYNGEE. The CDR3 sequence is 16 residues long. CDR3 nucleotides: TGTGCCAGCAGCGTAGGGAATAGCGGGAGCACAGATACGCAGTATTTT. Translated, it gives CASSVGNSGSTDTQYF.

The chain combines TRBV5-1 with TRBJ2-7, with no clear D. Germline CDR1 reads SGHRS; CDR2 reads YFSETQ. The CDR3 has 13 residues. The V and J ends lost 0 bases and 3 bases respectively, with 7 bases between them. CDR3 loop: CASSLGTNYEQYF. The CDR3, as DNA: TGCGCCAGCAGCTTGGGAACAAACTACGAGCAGTACTTC.

This sequence joins TRBV28 and TRBJ1-2; 8 bases agree with TRBD1. V trimming: 6 bases; J trimming: 1 base; junction bases outside the gene matches: 10. Germline V gives CDR1 MDHEN, CDR2 SYDVKM. This CDR3 has 16 amino acids. The CDR3 region has the DNA TGTGCCAGCAGCCCCGGACAGGGATTTTTTAACTATGGCTACACCTTC. Amino acid sequence: CASSPGQGFFNYGYTF.

This chain joins TRBV28 and TRBJ1-5, with D perhaps matching TRBD1 (5 bases). The germline gives CDR1 MDHEN, CDR2 SYDVKM. Trimming removed 7 bases at V and 5 bases at J, with 12 bases between. This CDR3 has 13 amino acids. The CDR3 protein is CASTSGGDQPQHF. CDR3 bases: TGTGCCAGCACCTCTGGGGGGGATCAGCCCCAGCATTTT.

V gene TRBV4-3 combines with J gene TRBJ2-7; 7 positions match TRBD2. With 4 bases clipped from V and 0 bases from J, the junction kept 9 bases outside the gene matches. The CDR3 has 16 amino acids. Germline assignment: CDR1 LGHNA and CDR2 YSLEER. CDR3 amino acids: CASSRSGTASSYEQYF. The CDR3 DNA reads TGCGCCAGCAGCCGGAGCGGGACGGCGAGCTCCTACGAGCAGTACTTC.

This chain connects TRBV23-1 to TRBJ2-3; 7 nucleotides align to TRBD2. TRBV23-1 is an ORF, and what it does is uncertain. The CDR3 length is 15 residues. The ends lost 4 bases at V and 2 bases at J; junction bases unmatched: 6. CDR3: CASSRRRGDTDTQYF. The CDR3 nucleotides read TGCGCCAGCAGTCGGAGACGGGGGGACACAGATACGCAGTATTTT.

The genes are TRBV5-1 and TRBJ1-1, with a weak D call TRBD1 (5 bases). This CDR3 spans 16 amino acids. CDR1 is SGHRS and CDR2 is YFSETQ in the germline V gene. The V and J ends lost 0 bases and 2 bases respectively, with 14 bases between them. The CDR3 reads CASSLAGGRANTEAFF. CDR3 DNA sequence: TGCGCCAGCAGCTTGGCCGGTGGCAGGGCCAACACTGAAGCTTTCTTT.

The chain uses TRBV7-8 and TRBJ2-7, with D possibly being TRBD2 (6 bases). The CDR3 has 15 amino acids. In germline, CDR1 is SGHVS, CDR2 FQNEAQ. Trimming removed 1 base at V and 4 bases at J, with 14 bases between. The CDR3 spells CASSLDWRGRYEQYF. The DNA for the CDR3 is TGTGCCAGCAGCTTAGATTGGAGAGGGAGGTACGAGCAGTACTTC.

This chain joins TRBV6-4 and TRBJ2-1, with TRBD2 matching over 8 bases. The CDR3 spans 16 residues. CDR1 and CDR2 (germline): MRHNA, SNTAGT. V lost 3 bases to trimming and J lost 7 bases; unmatched junction nucleotides: 11. In nucleotides, the CDR3 is TGTGCCAGCAGTGATGTGTGGGGGACTAGGGTAAATGAGCAGTTCTTC. Residues: CASSDVWGTRVNEQFF.

The V and J genes are TRBV19 and TRBJ2-5; 9 bases align to TRBD1. The CDR3 is made up of 13 amino acids. Germline V CDR1 and CDR2: LNHDA, SQIVND (reference sequence). V was pared by 6 bases and J by 5 bases, with 4 bases of the junction left unmatched. In DNA form, the CDR3 reads TGTGCCAGTAGGCGGACAGGGGTCGAGACCCAGTACTTC. It yields the protein CASRRTGVETQYF.

The J gene is TRBJ2-4, the V gene TRBV5-4; a possible D gene is TRBD2 (6 bases). The CDR3 runs 14 residues. Trimming pared 5 bases from V and 5 bases from J, leaving 14 bases between. Germline CDR1 and CDR2: SGHNT and YYREEE (reference sequence). The CDR3 DNA reads TGTGCCAGCAGACCCACGACGGGGGAAAACATTCAGTACTTC. Its protein product is CASRPTTGENIQYF.

The chain is built from TRBV18 and TRBJ2-1; the D gene is possibly TRBD2 (5 bases). The germline gives CDR1 KGHSH, CDR2 LQKENI. The length of the CDR3 is 19 residues. Trimming cost V 0 bases and J 0 bases, with 18 bases left between them. The chain's CDR3 is CASSPPGDYYQRSYNEQFF. The CDR3 nucleotides are TGTGCCAGCTCACCACCTGGAGACTACTATCAACGCTCCTACAATGAGCAGTTCTTC.

V and J are TRBV19 and TRBJ1-6; 8 nucleotides match TRBD1. Germline V gene lookup returns CDR1 LNHDA and CDR2 SQIVND (reference sequence). This CDR3 has 18 residues. The V segment lost 4 bases and the J segment 7 bases; nucleotides outside the gene matches: 15. The CDR3 here is CASSTIPVLTGANSPLHF. In nucleotides, the CDR3 is TGTGCCAGTAGTACTATCCCCGTCCTGACAGGGGCCAATTCACCCCTCCACTTT.

V usage is TRBV2 and J usage is TRBJ1-3, with 7 bases matching TRBD1. The V and J ends lost 5 bases and 0 bases, in that order; junction bases with no gene match: 7. The CDR3 spans 16 residues. CDR1 is SNHLY and CDR2 is FYNNEI in the germline V gene. The CDR3 protein is CASSPWTGLSGNTIYF. Written as DNA, the CDR3 is TGTGCCAGCAGTCCCTGGACAGGCCTCTCTGGAAACACCATATATTTT.

This clone showed up just a few times. The rearrangement uses TRBV16 and TRBJ1-5; D may be TRBD1 (6 bases). The germline V and J ends were trimmed by 2 bases and 9 bases, with 14 bases remaining between them. CDR1 is KGHSY and CDR2 is FQNENV in the germline V gene. CDR3 size: 14 residues. The CDR3 region has the DNA TGTGCCAGCAGCCAAGGACGGACAGCCTGGCCCCAGCATTTT. Protein product: CASSQGRTAWPQHF.